This TCR beta chain was sequenced in a study of CD8+ T cells in alopecia areata. Study at large: Affected scalp percentage determined the severity score of treated patients.

The ends lost 4 bases at V and 1 base at J; junction bases unmatched: 9. CDR3 length: 16 residues. Germline values: CDR1 SQVTM, CDR2 ANQGSEA. RNA extraction was followed by reverse transcription into cDNA, which acted as the sequencing template. Repertoires were generated with immunoSEQ multiplex PCR, while TCRdb's copy carries only in-frame clones and drops some. The sample holds approximately 100,000 clones; just under 60% are singletons and the top ten take about 15%. Study findings and constraints: The link between baseline CD8+ expansion and response remains uncertain with one nonresponder. Scalp and blood samples kept many expanded lesional clones throughout tofacitinib. Scalp repertoires also include resident alphabeta T cells from normal skin.

This clone was seen only a few times. Antigen unknown. The treatment here: oral pan-JAK inhibitor, 5-10 mg twice daily. This TCR was recovered from a human donor with alopecia areata. The chain links TRBV29-1 to TRBJ2-2, with 7 positions matching TRBD1. The sample was CD8+ T cells sorted from blood, taken at roughly week 58, from a patient treated with tofacitinib. In DNA, the CDR3 is TGCAGCGTTGTCCCGCTCGGGACAGAGAACACCGGGGAGCTGTTTTTT. This encodes CSVVPLGTENTGELFF.